This passage covers 13 T cell receptor beta chains from one sample sequenced in a study of CD8 T cells in ankylosing spondylitis (dated 2017 in TCRdb). The library was prepared using 5' RACE. The instrument was an Illumina HiSeq 2500. TCRdb reworked the public reads: Q25 trimming with fastp, MiXCR clone assembly, productive beta chains retained. Identical CDR3 protein sequences are pooled into one entry, listed with their most common genes and DNA. Present in this sample are around 150,000 distinct CDR3 sequences, approximately 16% of which were seen just once. The ten top clones hold 7.8% of the sample. The source material was blood, either unsorted or a sorted T cell fraction (not recorded which). The receptors shown here come from a male donor with ankylosing spondylitis or in good health (not recorded which).

This clonotype was observed many times. The V and J genes are TRBV28 and TRBJ2-7; 10 bases map to TRBD2. The CDR3 runs 15 residues. Germline V lookup: CDR1 MDHEN, CDR2 SYDVKM. Germline trimming cut 4 bases from V and 0 bases from J; bases unmatched to any gene: 3. CDR3 region: CASSSRTSGSYEQYF. The CDR3 DNA is TGTGCCAGCAGTTCTCGGACTAGCGGCTCCTACGAGCAGTACTTC.

This clonotype showed up many times. CDR3: CASSLREETQYF. The CDR3 coding sequence is TGTGCCAGCAGTTTAAGGGAAGAGACCCAGTACTTC. The chain employs TRBV12-3 or TRBV12-4 and TRBJ2-5; D is unresolved. The CDR3 consists of 12 residues. V gave up 2 bases and J gave up 3 bases, with 4 bases separating them.

This clonotype was recorded many times. V is TRBV5-1 and J is TRBJ2-2; D call uncertain. Looked up from germline, CDR1 is SGHRS and CDR2 is YFSETQ. Deletions cut 2 bases from V and 2 bases from J, with 7 bases between. The length of the CDR3 is 14 residues. CDR3: CASSFGENTGELFF. The CDR3 DNA reads as TGCGCCAGCAGCTTTGGAGAAAACACCGGGGAGCTGTTTTTT.

This clonotype was detected many times. The rearrangement joins TRBV11-2 to TRBJ2-2; 8 nucleotides line up with TRBD1. The V gene's germline CDR1 is SGHAT and CDR2 FQNNGV. This CDR3 comprises 15 residues. Trimming took 5 bases from V and 7 from J; bases not matched to a gene: 9. The CDR3 sequence is CASSRTDRAYGELFF. The CDR3 DNA follows: TGTGCCAGCAGCCGTACGGACAGGGCCTACGGGGAGCTGTTTTTT. The whole variable domain, remainder taken from reference TRBV11-2 and TRBJ2-2, is EAGVAQSPRYKIIEKRQSVAFWCNPISGHATLYWYQQILGQGPKLLIQFQNNGVVDDSQLPKDRFSAERLKGVDSTLKIQPAKLEDSAVYLCASSRTDRAYGELFFGEGSRLTVL.

This clonotype was found many times. DNA for the CDR3: TGCGCCAGCAGTCCGGGGGACAGGGCGCAAGAGACCCAGTACTTC. This translates into CASSPGDRAQETQYF. The chain employs TRBV4-1 and TRBJ2-5, with TRBD1 matching 9 bases. CDR3 length equals 15 residues. Trimming cost V 6 bases and J 2 bases; bases outside gene matches: 7. Germline assignment: CDR1 MGHRA and CDR2 YSYEKL.

The chain combines TRBV2 with TRBJ2-5; TRBD1 matches at 8 bases. The CDR3 runs to 14 residues. Germline loops: CDR1 SNHLY, CDR2 FYNNEI. V trimming: 6 bases; J trimming: 4 bases; junction bases outside the gene matches: 7. The CDR3 nucleotides are TGTGCCAGCAGCGCTCAGGGGGCCGGAGAGACCCAGTACTTC. This gives the protein CASSAQGAGETQYF.

This clonotype was seen many times. The gene calls are TRBV7-9 and TRBJ1-1, with D possibly TRBD1 on 6 matching bases. Trimming removed 2 bases from V and 12 bases from J, with 16 bases in between. Germline V gene lookup returns CDR1 SEHNR and CDR2 FQNEAQ (reference sequence). The CDR3 runs 13 residues. The CDR3 DNA reads TGTGCCAGCAGCTTAAGAACCACAGGGTGGCCTTTCTTT. This sequence encodes CASSLRTTGWPFF.

This chain uses TRBV20-1 with TRBJ2-4; D remains ambiguous. Germline loops: CDR1 DFQATT, CDR2 SNEGSKA (reference sequence). The ends were cut back, 3 bases at V and 7 bases at J, with 19 bases in the middle. The CDR3 covers 15 residues. CDR3 amino acids: CSARTLEVAKNIQYF. The CDR3 bases are TGCAGTGCTAGGACTCTTGAAGTTGCGAAGAACATTCAGTACTTC.

In this sample, this clonotype turned up many times. The chain carries TRBV5-1 and TRBJ2-2; D is unclear. CDR3 length: 15 residues. The germline gives CDR1 SGHRS, CDR2 YFSETQ. V was cut by 0 bases and J by 1 base, with 7 bases left in between. The CDR3 DNA reads TGCGCCAGCAGCTTGGTGGGGATGAACACCGGGGAGCTGTTTTTT. Protein product: CASSLVGMNTGELFF.

This clonotype was observed a handful of times. The chain has TRBV5-1 and TRBJ2-5; D not certain. Trimming removed 4 bases at V and 8 bases at J, with 9 bases between. Germline-derived CDR1 and CDR2 are SGHRS and YFSETQ. The CDR3 runs to 11 residues. DNA of the CDR3: TGCGCCAGCAGCCTGGAGATTACCCAGTACTTC. This encodes CASSLEITQYF.

The V gene is TRBV6-1, the J gene TRBJ2-1; tentative D call: TRBD2 (5 bases). The V end was cut by 1 base, the J end by 12 bases, with 10 bases between. Germline V CDR1 and CDR2: MNHNS, SASEGT. The CDR3 sequence is 12 residues long. DNA for the CDR3: TGTGCCAGCAGTGAAGGGCGGACTCCGCAGTTCTTC. Its translation is CASSEGRTPQFF.

The V call is TRBV20-1, the J call TRBJ2-3, with D possibly TRBD2 on 6 matching bases. The V end lost 2 bases, the J end lost 2 bases, and 11 bases lay between the germline ends. This CDR3 region has 14 residues. From germline, CDR1 is DFQATT and CDR2 SNEGSKA (reference sequence). CDR3 residues: CSARKGGATDTQYF. CDR3 nucleotides: TGCAGTGCTAGAAAAGGCGGGGCCACAGATACGCAGTATTTT.

The chain employs TRBV7-3 and TRBJ2-3; 9 bases line up with TRBD2. Germline trimming cut 5 bases from V and 2 bases from J; bases unmatched to any gene: 8. CDR1 and CDR2 from the germline V gene are SGHTA and FQGTGA. The CDR3 is 16 residues long. DNA for the CDR3: TGTGCCAGCAGCCCCAGACTAGCGGAGACCACAGATACGCAGTATTTT. This translates into CASSPRLAETTDTQYF.